These T cell receptor beta chains were read from a single sample in a study of blood T cell repertoires in COVID-19. Generated by immunoSEQ multiplex PCR, the TCRdb table keeps only in-frame clones and is missing some. The top ten clones hold 2.5% to 3% of a sample with 200,000 to 250,000 clones, approximately 90% of them seen once. The sample consisted of PBMCs or T cells enriched from blood (not recorded which). All receptors come from a woman aged 25-40 years who had recovered from COVID-19. CDR3s include the opening cysteine and the closing phenylalanine or tryptophan. The D gene is left open where the match is weak. Size values are once, few and many counts, or a class for expanded clones, and some rows have none.

v_call	d_call	j_call	clone_size	cdr3_nt	cdr3_aa
TRBV4-2	TRBD1	TRBJ1-2	once	TGTGCCAGCAGCCAAGGTCCGGGACAGGGGGCAGATGGCTACACCTTC	CASSQGPGQGADGYTF
TRBV7-2	NA	TRBJ2-4	NA	TGTGCCAGCAGCCAACAGGGTACAAGGGGCATTCAGTACTTC	CASSQQGTRGIQYF
TRBV15	NA	TRBJ1-1	NA	TGTGCCACCAGCAGAGATTCTTCCCGGGCTTTCTTT	CATSRDSSRAFF
TRBV19	TRBD1	TRBJ1-5	NA	TGTGCCAGCTCGGGACAGGGTCTCTTTCAGCCCCAGCATTTT	CASSGQGLFQPQHF
TRBV4-1	TRBD1	TRBJ2-2	NA	TGCGCCAGCAGCCAAGGGTTAGGGACAGGAGCCACCGGGGAGCTGTTTTTT	CASSQGLGTGATGELFF
TRBV5-5	TRBD1	TRBJ1-6	few	TGTGCCAGCAGCTTGGCCGGGACAGATAATTCACCCCTCCACTTT	CASSLAGTDNSPLHF
TRBV2	TRBD1	TRBJ1-2	NA	TGTGCCAGCAGTGAAGCGCGACAGGGGGTAGACTATGGCTACACCTTC	CASSEARQGVDYGYTF
TRBV5-5	TRBD1	TRBJ2-3	NA	TGTGCCAGCAGCCTCGAGGGGGCCACAGATACGCAGTATTTT	CASSLEGATDTQYF
TRBV6-1	TRBD1	TRBJ1-4	NA	TGTGCCAGCAGTGAGACAGGGAGAATGGGAAAACTGTTTTTT	CASSETGRMGKLFF
TRBV5-6	NA	TRBJ1-5	NA	TGTGCCAGCAGCGGGGGTGTTGCGGGAGGTCAGCCCCAGCATTTT	CASSGGVAGGQPQHF
TRBV15	NA	TRBJ2-5	NA	TGTGCCACCAGCAGAGATCAGGAGGCGGCGGCCCAGTACTTC	CATSRDQEAAAQYF
TRBV10-3	NA	TRBJ1-3	NA	TGTGCCATCAGTGGGACAGCTGGAAACACCATATATTTT	CAISGTAGNTIYF
TRBV18	NA	TRBJ1-5	NA	TGTGCCAGCTCACCGGGACACCTAACCAATCAGCCCCAGCATTTT	CASSPGHLTNQPQHF
TRBV6-5	NA	TRBJ1-1	NA	TGTGCCAGCCACAGGGAAACCATGAACACTGAAGCTTTCTTT	CASHRETMNTEAFF
TRBV4-1	NA	TRBJ2-5	NA	TGCGCCAGCAGCCAGCGGGTCCGAGAGACCCAGTACTTC	CASSQRVRETQYF
TRBV10-3	NA	TRBJ2-3	NA	TGTGCCATCAGTAGTGCCATCCTAATTGAGACCGGGGATACGCAGTATTTT	CAISSAILIETGDTQYF
TRBV19	TRBD1	TRBJ1-2	NA	TGTGCCAGTAGTCAGGACAGGGGGCTTGGCTACACCTTC	CASSQDRGLGYTF
TRBV18	NA	TRBJ1-2	NA	TGTGCCAGCTCACGTCGGATGGTAGCTGTTAACTATGGCTACACCTTC	CASSRRMVAVNYGYTF
TRBV9	NA	TRBJ1-1	NA	TGTGCCAGCAGTGTCACAGGGAACACTGAAGCTTTCTTT	CASSVTGNTEAFF
TRBV29-1	NA	TRBJ2-2	NA	TGCAGCGCGGGCGAGCGGGACACCGGGGAGCTGTTTTTT	CSAGERDTGELFF
TRBV3-1/TRBV3-2	NA	TRBJ1-6	NA	TGTGCCAGCAGCCAAGATCCAGGGGACCTTGAAAATTCACCCCTCCACTTT	CASSQDPGDLENSPLHF
TRBV7-3	TRBD2	TRBJ2-5	NA	TGTGCCAGCAGCCACCCGACTAGCGGGGGGGCGGAGACCCAGTACTTC	CASSHPTSGGAETQYF
TRBV2	NA	TRBJ2-7	once	TGTGCCAGCAGTTACAACAGGGGGGGCGAGCAGTACTTC	CASSYNRGGEQYF
TRBV19	NA	TRBJ1-2	NA	TGTGCCAGTAGTGTGGGACACAAGAACTATGGCTACACCTTC	CASSVGHKNYGYTF
TRBV6-5	TRBD1	TRBJ1-3	NA	TGTGCCAGCAGGAAACAGGGGAGCTCTGGAAACACCATATATTTT	CASRKQGSSGNTIYF
TRBV12-5	TRBD2	TRBJ2-5	once	TGTGCTAGTGCAACAGGACTAGCGGGGTTGGAGACCCAGTACTTC	CASATGLAGLETQYF
TRBV19	TRBD1	TRBJ1-6	NA	TGTGCCAGTAGTATAGGGAACTCCGGGACAGATAATTCACCCCTCCACTTT	CASSIGNSGTDNSPLHF
TRBV7-2	NA	TRBJ2-1	NA	TGTGCCAGCAGCTTAGATTTTTTGCGGGGCTACAATGAGCAGTTCTTC	CASSLDFLRGYNEQFF